This T cell receptor (beta chain) was sequenced in a study of CD8+CD57+ T cells in acquired aplastic anemia. Across the whole study: Each DNA sample taken from sorted CD4+ and CD8+ cells came to 2.5 to 4 ug on average.

On this clonotype itself: Antigen unknown.

Germline lookup yields CDR1 SGHNT and CDR2 YYREEE (reference sequence). The CDR3 consists of 13 residues. Study-wide results and caveats: Patients versus controls showed no significant CD8+ Simpson's diversity difference.

Investigators profiled TCR beta VDJ and CDR3 from genomic DNA template. One entry per CDR3 protein, called by TCRdb with MiXCR from the reads. The sample carries 400,000 to 450,000 distinct CDR3 sequences, roughly 64% recorded once. Sequenced sample: sorted CD4+, CD8+, or CD8+CD57+ T cells (not recorded which) from PBMCs. The clonotype was recovered from a human donor in good health, serving as a control. J is TRBJ2-7 and V is TRBV5-4; D is ambiguous. The J call is doubtful: the DNA matches TRBJ2-5 better. The CDR3 is CANPRYSEETQYF. The CDR3 coding sequence is TGTGCCAACCCGCGATACAGTGAAGAGACCCAGTACTTC.